The subject of this entry is one T cell receptor beta chain. This record comes from a study of blood T cell repertoires in COVID-19. Generated by immunoSEQ multiplex PCR, the TCRdb table keeps only in-frame clones and is missing some. Of around 87,000 clones in the sample, 80% were seen once. V dropped 6 bases and J dropped 0 bases, with 14 bases sitting between them. The length of the CDR3 is 15 residues. Germline CDR1 is SGHTA and CDR2 is FQGTGA. The gene calls are TRBV7-3 and TRBJ2-5; D perhaps matches TRBD2 (5 bases). Sequencing used peripheral blood. This clonotype originated in a human donor in a cohort sampled during active COVID-19. CDR3 residues: CASRPGLGYQETQYF. CDR3 DNA sequence: TGTGCCAGCAGGCCGGGGTTAGGGTACCAAGAGACCCAGTACTTC.